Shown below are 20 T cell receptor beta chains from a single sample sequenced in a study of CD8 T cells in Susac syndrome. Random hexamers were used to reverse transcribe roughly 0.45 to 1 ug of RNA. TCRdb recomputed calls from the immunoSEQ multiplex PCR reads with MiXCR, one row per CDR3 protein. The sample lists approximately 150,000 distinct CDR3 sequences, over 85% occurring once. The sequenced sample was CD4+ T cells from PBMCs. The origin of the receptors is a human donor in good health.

The CDR3: CASSLRGPASIQYF. The CDR3, as DNA: TGTGCCAGCAGCCTTAGAGGACCAGCCAGCATTCAGTACTTC. J is TRBJ2-4 and V is TRBV7-8; D is undetermined. Germline values: CDR1 SGHVS, CDR2 FQNEAQ. The germline V and J ends were trimmed by 5 bases and 9 bases, with 17 bases remaining between them. The CDR3 contains 14 residues.

Written as DNA, the CDR3 is TGTGCCAGCAGCTTAGGGACAGGGGTGGGCACTGAAGCTTTCTTT. It translates to CASSLGTGVGTEAFF. The chain combines TRBV7-3 with TRBJ1-1; 10 bases map to TRBD1. Germline V CDR1 and CDR2: SGHTA, FQGTGA. The V gene end was trimmed by 2 bases and the J gene end by 4 bases; junction bases not matched to a gene: 4. The CDR3 loop spans 15 amino acids.

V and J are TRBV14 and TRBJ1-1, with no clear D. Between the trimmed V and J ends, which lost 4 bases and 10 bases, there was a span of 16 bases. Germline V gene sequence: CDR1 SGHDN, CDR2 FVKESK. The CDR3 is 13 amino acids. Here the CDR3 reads CASSPSGPQGAFF. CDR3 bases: TGTGCCAGCAGCCCGTCGGGCCCCCAAGGAGCTTTCTTT.

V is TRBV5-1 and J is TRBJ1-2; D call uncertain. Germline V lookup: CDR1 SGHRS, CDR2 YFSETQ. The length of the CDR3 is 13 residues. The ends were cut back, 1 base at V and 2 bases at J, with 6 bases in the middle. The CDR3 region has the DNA TGCGCCAGCAGCTTGCAGGAGAACTATGGCTACACCTTC. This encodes CASSLQENYGYTF.

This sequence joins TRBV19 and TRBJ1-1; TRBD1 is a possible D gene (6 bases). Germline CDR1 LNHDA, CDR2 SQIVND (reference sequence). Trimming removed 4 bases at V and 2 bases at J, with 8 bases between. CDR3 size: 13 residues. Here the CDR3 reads CASSRQANTEAFF. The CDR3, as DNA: TGTGCCAGTAGTAGACAGGCTAACACTGAAGCTTTCTTT.

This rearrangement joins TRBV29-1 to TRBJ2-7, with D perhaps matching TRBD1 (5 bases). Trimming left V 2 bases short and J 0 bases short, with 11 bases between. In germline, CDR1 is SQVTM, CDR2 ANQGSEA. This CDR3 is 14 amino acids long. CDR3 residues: CSVEKTASSYEQYF. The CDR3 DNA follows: TGCAGCGTTGAAAAGACAGCCAGCTCCTACGAGCAGTACTTC.

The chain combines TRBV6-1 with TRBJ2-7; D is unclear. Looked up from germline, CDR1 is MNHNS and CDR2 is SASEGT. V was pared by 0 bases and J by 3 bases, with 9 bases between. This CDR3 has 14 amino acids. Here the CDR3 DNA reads TGTGCCAGCAGTGAAGCGCCACGGTTCTACGAGCAGTACTTC. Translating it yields CASSEAPRFYEQYF.

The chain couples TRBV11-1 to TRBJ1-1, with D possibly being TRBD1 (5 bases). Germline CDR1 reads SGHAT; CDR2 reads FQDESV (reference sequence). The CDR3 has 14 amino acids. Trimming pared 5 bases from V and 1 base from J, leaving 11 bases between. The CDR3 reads CASSPTGRNTEAFF. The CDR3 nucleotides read TGTGCCAGCAGCCCAACGGGACGGAACACTGAAGCTTTCTTT.

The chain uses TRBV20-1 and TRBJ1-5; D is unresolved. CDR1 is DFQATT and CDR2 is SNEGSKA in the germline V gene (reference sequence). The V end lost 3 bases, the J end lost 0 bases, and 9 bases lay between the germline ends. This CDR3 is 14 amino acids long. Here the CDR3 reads CSAREVYSNQPQHF. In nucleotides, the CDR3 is TGCAGTGCTAGGGAGGTTTATAGCAATCAGCCCCAGCATTTT.

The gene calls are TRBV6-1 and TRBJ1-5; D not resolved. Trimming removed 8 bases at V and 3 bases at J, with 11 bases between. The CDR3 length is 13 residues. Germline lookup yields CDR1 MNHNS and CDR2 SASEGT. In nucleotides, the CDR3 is TGTGCCAGCGTGTGGGGTCCCAATCAGCCCCAGCATTTT. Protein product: CASVWGPNQPQHF.

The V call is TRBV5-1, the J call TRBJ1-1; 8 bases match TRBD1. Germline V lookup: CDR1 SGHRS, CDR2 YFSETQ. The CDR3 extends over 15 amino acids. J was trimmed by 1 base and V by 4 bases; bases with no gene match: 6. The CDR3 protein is CASSLWTGRNTEAFF. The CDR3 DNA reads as TGCGCCAGCAGCCTTTGGACAGGGAGGAACACTGAAGCTTTCTTT.

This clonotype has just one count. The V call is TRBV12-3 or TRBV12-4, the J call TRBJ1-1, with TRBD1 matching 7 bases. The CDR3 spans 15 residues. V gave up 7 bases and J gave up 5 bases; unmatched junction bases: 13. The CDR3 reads CASNYDRAGATEAFF. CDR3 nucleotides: TGTGCCAGCAATTACGACAGGGCGGGGGCGACTGAAGCTTTCTTT.

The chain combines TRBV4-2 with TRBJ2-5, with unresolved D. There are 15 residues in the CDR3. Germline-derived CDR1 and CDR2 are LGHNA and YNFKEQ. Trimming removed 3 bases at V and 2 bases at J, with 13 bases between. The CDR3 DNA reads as TGTGCCAGCAGCCATATCCTATCCGGACAAGAGACCCAGTACTTC. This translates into CASSHILSGQETQYF.

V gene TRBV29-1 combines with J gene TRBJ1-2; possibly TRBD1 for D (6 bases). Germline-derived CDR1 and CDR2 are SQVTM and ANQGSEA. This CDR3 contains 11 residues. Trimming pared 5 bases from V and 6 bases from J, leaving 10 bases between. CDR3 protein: CSVFYRDGYTF. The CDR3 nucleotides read TGCAGCGTTTTTTACAGGGATGGCTACACCTTC. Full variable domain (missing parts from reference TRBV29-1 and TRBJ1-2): SAVISQKPSRDICQRGTSLTIQCQVDSQVTMMFWYRQQPGQSLTLIATANQGSEATYESGFVIDKFPISRPNLTFSTLTVSNMSPEDSSIYLCSVFYRDGYTFGSGTRLTVV.

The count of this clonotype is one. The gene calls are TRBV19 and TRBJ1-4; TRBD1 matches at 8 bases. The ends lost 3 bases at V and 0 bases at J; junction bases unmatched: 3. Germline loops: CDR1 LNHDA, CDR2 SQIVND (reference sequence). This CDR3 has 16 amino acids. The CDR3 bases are TGTGCCAGTAGTATTGGGACAGGTGCAACTAATGAAAAACTGTTTTTT. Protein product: CASSIGTGATNEKLFF.

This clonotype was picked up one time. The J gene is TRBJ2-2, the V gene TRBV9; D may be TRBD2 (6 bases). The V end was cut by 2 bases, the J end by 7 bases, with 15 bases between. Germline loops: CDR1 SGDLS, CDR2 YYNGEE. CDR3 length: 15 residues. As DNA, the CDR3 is TGTGCCAGCAGCGTTGCCCTAGCGTCCGGCGGGGAGCTGTTTTTT. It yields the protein CASSVALASGGELFF.

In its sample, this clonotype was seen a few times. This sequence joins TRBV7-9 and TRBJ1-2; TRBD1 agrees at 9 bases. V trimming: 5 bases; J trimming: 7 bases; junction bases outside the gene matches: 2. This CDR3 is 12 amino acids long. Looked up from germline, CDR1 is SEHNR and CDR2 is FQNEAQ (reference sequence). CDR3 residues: CASSQGQGGYTF. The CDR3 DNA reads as TGTGCCAGCAGCCAGGGACAGGGTGGCTACACCTTC.

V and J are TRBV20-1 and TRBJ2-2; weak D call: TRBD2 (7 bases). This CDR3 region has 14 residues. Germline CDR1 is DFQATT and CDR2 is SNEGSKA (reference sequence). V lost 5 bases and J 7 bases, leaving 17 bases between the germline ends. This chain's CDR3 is CSASVGGANGELFF. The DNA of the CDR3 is TGCAGTGCTTCCGTGGGGGGGGCTAACGGGGAGCTGTTTTTT.

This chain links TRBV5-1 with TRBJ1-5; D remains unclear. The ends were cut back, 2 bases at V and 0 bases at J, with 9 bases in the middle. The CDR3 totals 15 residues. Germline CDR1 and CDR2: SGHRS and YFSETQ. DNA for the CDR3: TGCGCCAGCAGCTTCCGAGGAGATAGCAATCAGCCCCAGCATTTT. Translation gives CASSFRGDSNQPQHF.

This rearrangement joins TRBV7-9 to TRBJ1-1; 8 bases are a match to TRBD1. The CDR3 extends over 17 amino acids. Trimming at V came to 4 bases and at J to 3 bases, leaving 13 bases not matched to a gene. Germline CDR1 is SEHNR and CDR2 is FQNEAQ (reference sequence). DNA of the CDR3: TGTGCCAGCAGCTCCCGACAGGGGTACGGATCGGACACTGAAGCTTTCTTT. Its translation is CASSSRQGYGSDTEAFF.